This TCR beta chain was identified in a study of CD8+ T cells in alopecia areata. Study results and limitations: Persistence of many expanded lesional clones was seen in scalp and blood during tofacitinib.

The authors extracted RNA and reverse transcribed it into cDNA as the sequencing template. TCRdb's table, derived via immunoSEQ multiplex PCR, lists solely in-frame clones and lacks some. The sample carries more than 200,000 clones, more than 60% recorded once. Of note for this clone: Its antigen is not known.

Germline CDR1 and CDR2: SQVTM and ANQGSEA. V lost 5 bases, J lost 0 bases, and 10 bases lay in between. The CDR3 runs to 14 residues. As to treatment: oral pan-JAK inhibitor, 5-10 mg twice daily. From alopecia areata patients, lesional scalp punch biopsies and peripheral blood were collected. Isolation of CD4+ and CD8+ T cells from PBMCs was achieved by sorting. The starting material was CD4+ T cells sorted from blood, obtained at week 44, from a patient treated with tofacitinib. This clonotype originated in a human donor with alopecia areata. This chain uses TRBV29-1 with TRBJ2-2; no clear D. The CDR3: CSVRSQPNTGELFF. In DNA form, the CDR3 reads TGCAGCGTTCGTTCTCAACCGAACACCGGGGAGCTGTTTTTT.